Presented here are 18 T cell receptor beta chains from one specimen sequenced in a study of T cell responses to AZD1222 COVID-19 vaccine. Generated by immunoSEQ multiplex PCR, the TCRdb table keeps only in-frame clones and is missing some. The sample lists 100,000 to 140,000 clones, about nine tenths seen once, with around 6.6% in the top ten. The starting material was peripheral blood, obtained 28 days after the second AZD1222 dose. The receptors originated from an adult who received the AZD1222 COVID-19 vaccine.

V usage is TRBV2 and J usage is TRBJ1-1; TRBD1 aligns across 7 bases. Trimming took 7 bases from V and 4 from J; bases not matched to a gene: 12. Germline assignment: CDR1 SNHLY and CDR2 FYNNEI. The CDR3 is 15 residues long. The chain's CDR3 is CASNYQDTGATEAFF. In DNA form, the CDR3 reads TGTGCCAGCAACTACCAGGACACAGGGGCCACTGAAGCTTTCTTT.

This chain connects TRBV5-5 to TRBJ2-7; D remains ambiguous. This CDR3 comprises 16 residues. The germline V gene encodes CDR1 SGHKS and CDR2 YYEKEE (reference sequence). Trimming pared 0 bases from V and 1 base from J, leaving 14 bases between. This CDR3 is CASSLAERRRSYEQYF. The CDR3 region has the DNA TGTGCCAGCAGCTTGGCCGAAAGGCGAAGGTCCTACGAGCAGTACTTC.

This chain joins TRBV2 and TRBJ1-3, with a tentative D call TRBD1 (5 bases). Trimming removed 5 bases from V and 3 bases from J, with 11 bases in between. CDR1 is SNHLY and CDR2 is FYNNEI in the germline V gene. The CDR3 covers 14 residues. The CDR3 bases are TGTGCCAGCAGTCCCGACAGTTTTGGAAACACCATATATTTT. It specifies CASSPDSFGNTIYF.

In its sample, this clone was seen a few times. The chain joins TRBV7-2 to TRBJ1-5, with a weak D call TRBD1 (6 bases). Trimming pared 3 bases from V and 0 bases from J, leaving 12 bases between. Germline loops: CDR1 SGHTA, CDR2 FQGNSA. This CDR3 comprises 16 residues. CDR3 sequence reads: CASSLAGQYSNQPQHF. CDR3 sequence (DNA): TGTGCCAGCAGCTTGGCAGGACAGTATAGCAATCAGCCCCAGCATTTT.

V and J are TRBV19 and TRBJ1-1; 7 positions agree with TRBD1. V lost 7 bases to trimming and J lost 7 bases; unmatched junction nucleotides: 15. Germline CDR1 LNHDA, CDR2 SQIVND (reference sequence). This CDR3 is 15 amino acids long. CDR3 region: CASTPGQPRDFEAFF. The CDR3, as DNA: TGTGCCAGTACCCCGGGACAGCCACGGGACTTTGAAGCTTTCTTT.

This chain uses TRBV6-5 with TRBJ1-2; 8 bases match TRBD1. Trimming removed 6 bases from V and 0 bases from J; junction bases left unmatched: 6. Germline V CDR1 and CDR2: MNHEY, SVGAGI. The CDR3 has 15 residues. CDR3 sequence reads: CASRPDRGANYGYTF. In nucleotides, the CDR3 is TGTGCCAGCAGACCTGACAGGGGAGCTAACTATGGCTACACCTTC.

This sequence joins TRBV30 and TRBJ2-1; 10 nucleotides align to TRBD1. Germline lookup yields CDR1 GTSNPN and CDR2 SVGIG (reference sequence). The CDR3 is made up of 14 amino acids. CDR3 amino acids: CAGGDRGSYNEQFF. The CDR3 DNA reads TGTGCGGGGGGGGACAGGGGATCCTACAATGAGCAGTTCTTC.

The rearrangement uses TRBV2 and TRBJ1-1; D is uncertain. The germline V gene encodes CDR1 SNHLY and CDR2 FYNNEI. This CDR3 is 12 amino acids long. Trimming took 5 bases from V and 14 from J, leaving 18 bases between them. The CDR3 coding sequence is TGTGCCAGCAGTCCCCGTCTTAATAGCCACTTCTTT. Encoded protein: CASSPRLNSHFF.

This chain's CDR3 is CASSLTQDYGYTF. In DNA form, the CDR3 reads TGTGCCAGCAGTTTAACTCAGGACTATGGCTACACCTTC. The chain has TRBV28 and TRBJ1-2; D is ambiguous. The V gene's germline CDR1 is MDHEN and CDR2 SYDVKM. CDR3 length equals 13 residues. V lost 2 bases and J lost 3, with 7 bases in between.

This chain's CDR3 is CASSLWNNQPQHF. Written as DNA, the CDR3 is TGTGCCAGCAGTTTGTGGAACAATCAGCCCCAGCATTTT. This chain links TRBV27 with TRBJ1-5; the D is unclear. The CDR3 consists of 13 residues. V was shortened by 3 bases and J by 3 bases, with 6 bases between the two germline ends. From germline, CDR1 is MNHEY and CDR2 SMNVEV (reference sequence).

This clone was seen a single time. The rearrangement uses TRBV2 and TRBJ2-1; 12 bases fit TRBD1. This CDR3 is 16 amino acids long. Germline CDR1 and CDR2: SNHLY and FYNNEI. The V gene end was trimmed by 8 bases and the J gene end by 4 bases; junction bases not matched to a gene: 9. CDR3 amino acids: CASVWGQGAGYNEQFF. CDR3 sequence (DNA): TGTGCCAGCGTTTGGGGACAGGGGGCGGGATACAATGAGCAGTTCTTC. Looking up the rest from reference TRBV2 and TRBJ2-1 gives the full variable domain: EPEVTQTPSHQVTQMGQEVILRCVPISNHLYFYWYRQILGQKVEFLVSFYNNEISEKSEIFDDQFSVERPDGSNFTLKIRSTKLEDSAMYFCASVWGQGAGYNEQFFGPGTRLTVL.

The chain carries TRBV19 and TRBJ2-7; the D is unclear. The CDR3 loop spans 13 amino acids. Germline CDR1 LNHDA, CDR2 SQIVND (reference sequence). Trimming cost V 5 bases and J 4 bases, with 12 bases left between them. Here the CDR3 reads CASSPFPLYEQYF. CDR3 coding DNA: TGTGCCAGTAGTCCCTTTCCTCTGTACGAGCAGTACTTC.

This clone occurred once. The V call is TRBV7-6, the J call TRBJ2-3, with D possibly TRBD1 on 5 matching bases. V was shortened by 4 bases and J by 2 bases, with 13 bases between the two germline ends. Germline V lookup: CDR1 SGHVS, CDR2 FNYEAQ. The CDR3 runs 15 residues. CDR3 region: CASSSRTSSTDTQYF. CDR3 sequence (DNA): TGTGCCAGCAGCTCCCGGACATCCTCCACAGATACGCAGTATTTT.

The CDR3 DNA reads as TGTGCCAGCAGCCGGAGGGGGAGGAATGCCCAAGAGACCCAGTACTTC. Amino acids: CASSRRGRNAQETQYF. V and J are TRBV13 and TRBJ2-5; D is perhaps TRBD1 or TRBD2 (6 bases each). Trimming removed 5 bases from V and 1 base from J, with 17 bases in between. CDR3 length: 16 residues. Germline CDR1 is PRHDT and CDR2 is FYEKMQ (reference sequence).

This clone was seen only once. The V gene is TRBV11-3, the J gene TRBJ2-7; maybe TRBD2 (6 bases). The germline V gene has CDR1 SGHNT and CDR2 YENEEA. Trimming took off 3 bases at V and 7 bases at J, with 7 bases between the two ends. The CDR3 consists of 11 residues. Written as DNA, the CDR3 is TGTGCCAGCAGCTTTGGGACTGAGCAGTACTTC. Translating it yields CASSFGTEQYF. Looking up the rest from reference TRBV11-3 and TRBJ2-7 gives the full variable domain: EAGVVQSPRYKIIEKKQPVAFWCNPISGHNTLYWYLQNLGQGPELLIRYENEEAVDDSQLPKDRFSAERLKGVDSTLKIQPAELGDSAVYLCASSFGTEQYFGPGTRLTVT.

This clone has a handful of counts. The rearrangement links TRBV29-1 to TRBJ2-2; D is unclear. The V end was cut by 5 bases, the J end by 7 bases, with 14 bases between. CDR3 length equals 13 residues. Germline V gives CDR1 SQVTM, CDR2 ANQGSEA. The CDR3 DNA follows: TGCAGCGTTCTAGACCGAGCTAACGGGGAGCTGTTTTTT. Its translation: CSVLDRANGELFF.

This chain joins TRBV3-1 (or the pseudogene TRBV3-2) and TRBJ1-4, with D possibly matching TRBD1 (5 bases). This CDR3 has 16 amino acids. Germline V CDR1 and CDR2: LGHDT, YNNKEL (reference sequence). Trimming stripped 0 bases from V and 6 bases from J, with 14 bases between. This chain's CDR3 is CASSQEPGQGYEKLFF. The CDR3 coding sequence is TGTGCCAGCAGCCAAGAACCCGGGCAGGGTTATGAAAAACTGTTTTTT.

V usage is TRBV11-2 and J usage is TRBJ1-2; TRBD1 aligns across 9 bases. V gave up 6 bases and J gave up 7 bases; unmatched junction bases: 3. The CDR3 extends over 12 amino acids. In germline, CDR1 is SGHAT, CDR2 FQNNGV. In DNA, the CDR3 is TGTGCCAGCAGACAGGGGGCATCTGGCTACACCTTC. Translated: CASRQGASGYTF.